A selection of T cell receptor beta chains follows, all from one sample in a study of OX40 agonist ivuxolimab in advanced cancers. Profiling relied on immunoSEQ multiplex PCR, and the TCRdb table lists in-frame clones only, not all of them. In the table there are tens of thousands of clones, 70% to 90% of which are singletons. The sample was CD4+ or CD8+ T cells sorted from blood, taken in a trial of the OX40 agonist ivuxolimab. These receptors were collected from an adult with an advanced solid tumor such as melanoma, head and neck, liver or kidney cancer. The CDR3 runs from the conserved cysteine through the conserved F or W. D genes are given only for firm matches. Where a row states a size, it is once, few, many or the class of an expanded clone; other rows omit it.

DNA,CDR3,length,size,J,V,D
TGCGCCAGCAGCTTGCAAGGACTAGCGTCCAATGAGCAGTTCTTC,CASSLQGLASNEQFF,15,.,TRBJ2-1,TRBV5-1,TRBD2
TGCAGCGTTGCACCACAGGGGGCTAGGGGCTACACCTTC,CSVAPQGARGYTF,13,once,TRBJ1-2,TRBV29-1,TRBD1
TGTGCCAGCAGGACCCTGGGGCCTGGAGGTCAGCCCCAGCATTTT,CASRTLGPGGQPQHF,15,.,TRBJ1-5,TRBV6-1,.
TGTGCCAGCAGCCCCCGGGACAGGGGAAGGCGGGGAGCTTTCTTT,CASSPRDRGRRGAFF,15,.,TRBJ1-1,TRBV11-2,TRBD1
TGTGCCAGTAGTCTCTCGTCCCCCGGGGCCAAAAACATTCAGTACTTC,CASSLSSPGAKNIQYF,16,.,TRBJ2-4,TRBV19,.
TGTGCCAGCAGCTCCACACAGGGGGGGTGGCGTGAGCAGTACTTC,CASSSTQGGWREQYF,15,once,TRBJ2-7,TRBV7-9,.
TGTGCCATCAGTGATGTCGGGACAGCTAACACCGGGGAGCTGTTTTTT,CAISDVGTANTGELFF,16,.,TRBJ2-2,TRBV10-3,TRBD1
TGTGCCAGCAGTCCCGACCGGGGAACCGAGCAGTTCTTC,CASSPDRGTEQFF,13,.,TRBJ2-1,TRBV28,.
TGTGCCAGTAGATGGACAGGGGTCAGAGGGGAGCTGTTTTTT,CASRWTGVRGELFF,14,few,TRBJ2-2,TRBV19,TRBD1
TGTGCCAGCAGTTCGACCAGGAGTTCCTACGAGCAGTACTTC,CASSSTRSSYEQYF,14,.,TRBJ2-7,TRBV2,.
TGTGCCTGGAGTGTATCGGGTTTCACCGGGGAGCTGTTTTTT,CAWSVSGFTGELFF,14,.,TRBJ2-2,TRBV30,.
TGCGCCAGCAGCTTGTTCGGAGCAACTAATGAAAAACTGTTTTTT,CASSLFGATNEKLFF,15,.,TRBJ1-4,TRBV5-1,.
TGTGCCAGCAGCCAAGATCTAAGGGGAGCTAACTATGGCTACACCTTC,CASSQDLRGANYGYTF,16,.,TRBJ1-2,TRBV4-2,.
TGCAGCGTCCGCAGGGGCGCGGGTTCTTACGAGCAGTACTTC,CSVRRGAGSYEQYF,14,.,TRBJ2-7,TRBV29-1,.
TGTGCCAGCAGCAAAACCGGGACTAGCGGGATGAATGAGCAGTTCTTC,CASSKTGTSGMNEQFF,16,.,TRBJ2-1,TRBV9,TRBD2
TGTGCCAGTAGTATAGCCCTATCCACAGGCGTATCAGTGTTCGAGCAGTACTTC,CASSIALSTGVSVFEQYF,18,once,TRBJ2-7,TRBV19,.
TGTGCCAGCGGACAGGGGCTAAGGGCTACGCAGTATTTT,CASGQGLRATQYF,13,.,TRBJ2-3,TRBV6-1,TRBD1
TGTGCCAGCAGCCCCTCGTCCACCTCTGGAAACACCATATATTTT,CASSPSSTSGNTIYF,15,.,TRBJ1-3,TRBV7-2,.
TGTGCCAGCAGCTTAGGGGGTTTCGAACATTTT,CASSLGGFEHF,11,.,TRBJ2-3,TRBV7-9,.
TGTGCCAGCAGTCGGACAGGGGGCAACACCGGGGAGCTGTTTTTT,CASSRTGGNTGELFF,15,.,TRBJ2-2,TRBV28,TRBD1
TGTGCCAGCAGACCAGGACAGAAATATCTAGCCAAAAACATTCAGTACTTC,CASRPGQKYLAKNIQYF,17,.,TRBJ2-4,TRBV2,.
TGTGCCATCAGTGAGGGCGGAGTGGGAGAGACCCAGTACTTC,CAISEGGVGETQYF,14,.,TRBJ2-5,TRBV10-3,.
TGTGCCAGCAGCTTGCGGGACAGACACACTGAAGCTTTCTTT,CASSLRDRHTEAFF,14,.,TRBJ1-1,TRBV7-8,TRBD1
TGTGCCAGCAGCACCACGGACAGGTACCAAGAGACCCAGTACTTC,CASSTTDRYQETQYF,15,.,TRBJ2-5,TRBV7-9,TRBD1
TGTGCCAGCAGCCTAGGGGGTGGACGAGGAAGCCAGGCAGATACGCAGTATTTT,CASSLGGGRGSQADTQYF,18,few,TRBJ2-3,TRBV9,.
TGTGCCTCCTCCCCCAGGAATCAGCCCCAGCATTTT,CASSPRNQPQHF,12,few,TRBJ1-5,TRBV19,.
TGCGCCAGCAGCTCCATACTAGTCGGCGAGCAGTACTTC,CASSSILVGEQYF,13,.,TRBJ2-7,TRBV5-1,.
TGTGCCAGCAGCGTAGCCAAGCGGGGGGCCTATCGGGAGTACAATGAGCAGTTCTTC,CASSVAKRGAYREYNEQFF,19,.,TRBJ2-1,TRBV9,TRBD2
TGTGCCAGTAGTACGCCCGCCGGGACAGACACAGATACGCAGTATTTT,CASSTPAGTDTDTQYF,16,.,TRBJ2-3,TRBV19,TRBD1
TGTGCCAGCAGCCAATACGGCGGTCGTGAGGGATCCTACGAGCAGTACTTC,CASSQYGGREGSYEQYF,17,.,TRBJ2-7,TRBV4-2,.
TGTGCCAGCAGCCTGGGACTAGCGGGGGATGAGCAGTTCTTC,CASSLGLAGDEQFF,14,.,TRBJ2-1,TRBV11-3,TRBD2
TGTGCCAGTAGTATAGACGGGTTCCAGCCCCAGCATTTT,CASSIDGFQPQHF,13,medium-sized,TRBJ1-5,TRBV19,.
TGTGCCAGCAGCCCCGGTAGTAGACCAGATACGCAGTATTTT,CASSPGSRPDTQYF,14,.,TRBJ2-3,TRBV2,.
TGTGCCAGCAGCAAAGTTTACGGGGGGCGAAGGGAGACCCAGTACTTC,CASSKVYGGRRETQYF,16,.,TRBJ2-5,TRBV21-1,.
TGTGCCAGCACCAGGGCCGTAAACACTGAAGCTTTCTTT,CASTRAVNTEAFF,13,.,TRBJ1-1,TRBV28,.
TGTGCCAGCAGCCCTTACAGGGACAAAGGTCCTGAAGCTTTCTTT,CASSPYRDKGPEAFF,15,few,TRBJ1-1,TRBV4-2,.